These T cell receptor beta chains were read from a single sample in a study of blood T cell repertoires in COVID-19. Here immunoSEQ multiplex PCR was the method, and the copy in TCRdb shows in-frame clones only, minus some. Counted here are around 320,000 clones, around nine tenths occurring once; the ten biggest clones make up about 4%. The sequencing input was PBMCs or T cells enriched from blood (not recorded which). These receptors all come from a woman under 40 who had been exposed to COVID-19. CDR3s include the opening cysteine and the closing phenylalanine or tryptophan. The order of the fields is J gene, clone size, D gene, V gene, CDR3 protein, CDR3 DNA. The D gene is left open where the match is weak. The size of a clone is reported for some rows only, either as once, few or many, or as a class for expanded clones.

>TRBJ1-2|.|.|TRBV5-4
CASSLVGPSYGYTF
TGTGCCAGCAGCTTGGTGGGGCCCAGCTATGGCTACACCTTC
>TRBJ2-5|.|TRBD1|TRBV7-3
CASSFGQAQETQYF
TGTGCCAGCAGCTTTGGACAGGCACAAGAGACCCAGTACTTC
>TRBJ2-7|.|TRBD2|TRBV7-6
CASSRAGGPSYEQYF
TGTGCCAGCAGCCGAGCGGGGGGCCCCTCCTACGAGCAGTACTTC
>TRBJ1-5|once|.|TRBV12-3/TRBV12-4
CASSPRAIQPQHF
TGTGCCAGCAGTCCCAGGGCGATACAGCCCCAGCATTTT
>TRBJ1-2|.|TRBD1|TRBV5-1
CASSLGMDRVYGYTF
TGCGCCAGCAGCCTCGGAATGGACAGGGTTTATGGCTACACCTTC
>TRBJ2-5|.|.|TRBV5-1
CASSLSVWETQYF
TGCGCCAGCAGCTTGTCGGTATGGGAGACCCAGTACTTC
>TRBJ1-1|.|.|TRBV7-9
CASSPGALMNTEAFF
TGTGCCAGCAGTCCAGGGGCCCTCATGAACACTGAAGCTTTCTTT
>TRBJ2-1|once|TRBD2|TRBV15
CATSRDVPGGSSYNEQFF
TGTGCCACCAGCAGAGATGTCCCGGGGGGAAGCTCCTACAATGAGCAGTTCTTC
>TRBJ1-2|.|.|TRBV11-2
CASSLQASNYGYTF
TGTGCCAGCAGCTTACAGGCGTCTAACTATGGCTACACCTTC
>TRBJ1-3|.|.|TRBV7-9
CASSLSEGGNTIYF
TGTGCCAGCAGCTTAAGTGAGGGAGGAAACACCATATATTTT
>TRBJ1-4|.|TRBD1|TRBV3-1/TRBV3-2
CASSPFRTGYNEKLFF
TGTGCCAGCAGCCCCTTCCGGACAGGTTATAATGAAAAACTGTTTTTT